A single sample gave rise to the 5 T cell receptor beta chains below, sequenced in a study of T-cell memory formation after mild COVID-19. TCRdb redid the calling of the 5' RACE reads with MiXCR, one entry per CDR3 protein. The sample contains about 150,000 distinct CDR3 sequences, 10% to 15% of which appear only once. Material: PBMCs or a T cell subset sorted from them (not recorded which). The receptors shown here come from a man between 18 and 35 years old who had mild COVID-19 (a few samples of this study predate the infection). Cell type and time point are not known.

The V and J genes are TRBV5-1 and TRBJ1-1; D is undetermined. The ends were cut back, 4 bases at V and 1 base at J, with 14 bases in the middle. The CDR3 totals 15 residues. Germline-derived CDR1 and CDR2 are SGHRS and YFSETQ. The CDR3 DNA sequence: TGCGCCAGCAGCCGAGCTTGGGAACCGAACACTGAAGCTTTCTTT. As protein: CASSRAWEPNTEAFF.

V is TRBV5-1 and J is TRBJ2-2, with a tentative D call TRBD2 (5 bases). Germline V gene data show CDR1 as SGHRS and CDR2 as YFSETQ. CDR3 length equals 15 residues. V lost 2 bases and J lost 0, with 8 bases in between. The CDR3 reads CASSFGVPNTGELFF. The CDR3 DNA is TGCGCCAGCAGCTTCGGGGTCCCGAACACCGGGGAGCTGTTTTTT.

V gene TRBV12-3 or TRBV12-4 combines with J gene TRBJ1-1; no definite D call. V shed 1 base and J shed 7 bases, with 4 bases lying between them. The CDR3 is 11 amino acids. CDR3 residues: CASSLGVEAFF. The CDR3 region has the DNA TGTGCCAGCAGTTTAGGCGTTGAAGCTTTCTTT.

This clonotype was found many times. CDR3 sequence: CASSFEANYGYTF. The CDR3 region has the DNA TGTGCCAGCAGCTTCGAAGCTAACTATGGCTACACCTTC. The V call is TRBV5-6, the J call TRBJ1-2, with D unresolved. CDR1 SGHDT and CDR2 YYEEEE come from the germline V gene. This CDR3 contains 13 residues. V was cut by 2 bases and J by 0 bases, with 5 bases left in between.

The chain is built from TRBV28 and TRBJ2-7, with 8 bases matching TRBD1. This CDR3 spans 15 amino acids. V shed 5 bases and J 1 base; nucleotides not matched to a gene: 7. Germline V gene data show CDR1 as MDHEN and CDR2 as SYDVKM. CDR3 loop: CASSAPGGTSYEQYV. The CDR3 bases are TGTGCCAGCAGTGCCCCAGGGGGCACGTCCTACGAGCAGTACGTC.